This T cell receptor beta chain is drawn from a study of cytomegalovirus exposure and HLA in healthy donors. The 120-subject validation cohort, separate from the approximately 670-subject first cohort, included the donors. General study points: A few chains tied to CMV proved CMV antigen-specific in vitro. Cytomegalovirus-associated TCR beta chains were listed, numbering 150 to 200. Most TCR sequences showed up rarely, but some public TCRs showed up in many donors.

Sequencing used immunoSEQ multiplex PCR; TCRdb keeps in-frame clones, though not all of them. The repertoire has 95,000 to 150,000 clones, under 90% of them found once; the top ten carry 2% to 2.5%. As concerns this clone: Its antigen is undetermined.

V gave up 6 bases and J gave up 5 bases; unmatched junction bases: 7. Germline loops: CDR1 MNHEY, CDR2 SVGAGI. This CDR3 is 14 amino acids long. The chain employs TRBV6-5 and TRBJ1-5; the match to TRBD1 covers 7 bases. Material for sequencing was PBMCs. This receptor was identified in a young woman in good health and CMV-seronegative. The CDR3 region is CASSTGQVHQPQHF. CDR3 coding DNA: TGTGCCAGCAGCACAGGACAGGTACATCAGCCCCAGCATTTT.